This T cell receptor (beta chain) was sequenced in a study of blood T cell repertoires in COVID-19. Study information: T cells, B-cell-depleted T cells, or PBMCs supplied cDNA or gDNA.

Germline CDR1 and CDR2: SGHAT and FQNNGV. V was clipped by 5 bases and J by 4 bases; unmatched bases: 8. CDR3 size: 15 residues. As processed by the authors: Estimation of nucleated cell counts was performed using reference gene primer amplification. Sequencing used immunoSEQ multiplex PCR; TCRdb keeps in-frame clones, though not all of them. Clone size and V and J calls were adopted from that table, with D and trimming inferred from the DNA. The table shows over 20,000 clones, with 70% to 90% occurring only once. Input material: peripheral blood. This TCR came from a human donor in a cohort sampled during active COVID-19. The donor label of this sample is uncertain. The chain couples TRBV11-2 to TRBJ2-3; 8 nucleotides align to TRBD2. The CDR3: CASSASGSLADTQYF. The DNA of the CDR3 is TGTGCCAGCAGCGCAAGCGGGAGTTTAGCAGATACGCAGTATTTT.